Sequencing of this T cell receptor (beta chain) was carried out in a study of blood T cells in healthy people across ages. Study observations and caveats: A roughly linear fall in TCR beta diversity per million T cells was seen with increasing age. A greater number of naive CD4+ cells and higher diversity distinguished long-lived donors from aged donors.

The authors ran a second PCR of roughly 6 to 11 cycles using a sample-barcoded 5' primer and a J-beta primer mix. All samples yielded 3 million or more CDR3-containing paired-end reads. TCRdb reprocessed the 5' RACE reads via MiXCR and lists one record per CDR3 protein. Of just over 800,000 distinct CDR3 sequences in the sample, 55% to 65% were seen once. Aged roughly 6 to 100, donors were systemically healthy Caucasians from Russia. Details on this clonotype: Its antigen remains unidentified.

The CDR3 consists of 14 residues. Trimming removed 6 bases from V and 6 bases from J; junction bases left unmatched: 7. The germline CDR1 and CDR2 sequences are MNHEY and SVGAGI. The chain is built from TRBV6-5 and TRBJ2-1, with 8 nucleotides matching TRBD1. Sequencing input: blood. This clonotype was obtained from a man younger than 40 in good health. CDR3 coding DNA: TGTGCCAGCAGGAAGGACAGGGTGGGCAATGAGCAGTTCTTC. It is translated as CASRKDRVGNEQFF.